Following are 11 T cell receptor beta chains from one sample sequenced in a study of control samples from healthy donors and cancer patients (dated by TCRdb to the early 2020s). Libraries were constructed by the immunoSEQ multiplex PCR assay. The immuneACCESS repertoire file appears here via TCRdb, limited to in-frame rearrangements. These files lack a portion of the clones; in checked studies, under half of the deficit traces to unresolved V genes, and the cause of the others is not known. This sample lists almost 90,000 clones; about 89% were detected once. The ten top clones hold around 21% of the sample. Specimen: blood. Receptors were obtained from a man under 40 in good health.

The rearrangement uses TRBV6-6 and TRBJ1-2, with 8 bases fitting TRBD1. Germline trimming cut 0 bases from V and 7 bases from J; bases unmatched to any gene: 1. This CDR3 has 13 amino acids. Per germline, CDR1 MNHNY and CDR2 SVGAGI (reference sequence). CDR3 loop: CASSYSTGGGYTF. CDR3 nucleotide sequence: TGTGCCAGCAGTTACTCCACAGGGGGTGGCTACACCTTC.

The chain is built from TRBV7-9 and TRBJ2-5, with 10 bases that match TRBD2. CDR1 is SEHNR and CDR2 is FQNEAQ in the germline V gene (reference sequence). V lost 5 bases to trimming and J lost 2 bases; unmatched junction nucleotides: 5. This CDR3 is built from 15 residues. CDR3 sequence (DNA): TGTGCCAGCAGCCCAGCACTAGCGGGACAAGAGACCCAGTACTTC. It encodes CASSPALAGQETQYF.

The gene calls are TRBV2 and TRBJ1-2, with D maybe TRBD1 (6 bases). Germline V gives CDR1 SNHLY, CDR2 FYNNEI. V was shortened by 6 bases and J by 0 bases, with 26 bases between the two germline ends. The CDR3 is 19 residues long. Here the CDR3 DNA reads TGTGCCAGCAGCCTAACCCCAACAGGGTTGGGTCTAGCTAACTATGGCTACACCTTC. Translating gives CASSLTPTGLGLANYGYTF.

This clone was observed once. This chain joins TRBV11-3 and TRBJ2-5; 13 bases agree with TRBD2. The germline gives CDR1 SGHNT, CDR2 YENEEA. CDR3 length: 16 residues. The trim removed 4 bases at V and 1 base at J, leaving 3 bases unmatched. In nucleotides, the CDR3 is TGTGCCAGCAGCTCCGGACTAGCGGGGGTCCAAGAGACCCAGTACTTC. It yields the protein CASSSGLAGVQETQYF.

The genes are TRBV3-1 (or the pseudogene TRBV3-2) and TRBJ2-5, with D maybe TRBD2 (5 bases). V gave up 0 bases and J gave up 4 bases, with 9 bases separating them. The length of the CDR3 is 14 residues. Germline lookup yields CDR1 LGHDT and CDR2 YNNKEL (reference sequence). The CDR3, as DNA: TGTGCCAGCAGCCAAGAAGGACGGGGAGAGACCCAGTACTTC. It yields the protein CASSQEGRGETQYF.

The chain employs TRBV18 and TRBJ1-3; no clear D gene. V lost 1 base, J lost 0 bases, and 13 bases lay in between. Germline CDR1 reads KGHSH; CDR2 reads LQKENI. This CDR3 spans 17 amino acids. The CDR3 loop is CASSPRANRDSGNTIYF. CDR3 DNA: TGTGCCAGCTCACCACGGGCAAACAGAGACTCTGGAAACACCATATATTTT.

The CDR3 spells CASSPFPGLAGMQETQYF. For the CDR3, the DNA is TGTGCCAGCAGCCCCTTTCCGGGACTAGCGGGGATGCAAGAGACCCAGTACTTC. The chain uses TRBV7-9 and TRBJ2-5; the match to TRBD2 covers 13 bases. Germline V lookup: CDR1 SEHNR, CDR2 FQNEAQ (reference sequence). Unmatched junction bases numbered 11, after V lost 5 bases and J lost 2 bases. The CDR3 extends over 18 amino acids. Full variable domain (outside the CDR3, taken from reference TRBV7-9 and TRBJ2-5): DTGVSQNPRHKITKRGQNVTFRCDPISEHNRLYWYRQTLGQGPEFLTYFQNEAQLEKSRLLSDRFSAERPKGSFSTLEIQRTEQGDSAMYLCASSPFPGLAGMQETQYFGPGTRLLVL.

The rearrangement links TRBV5-6 to TRBJ2-5; D remains ambiguous. V gave up 1 base and J gave up 5 bases, with 3 bases separating them. Germline CDR1 reads SGHDT; CDR2 reads YYEEEE. The CDR3 has 11 amino acids. The CDR3 DNA follows: TGTGCCAGCAGCTTGCGGGAGACCCAGTACTTC. This translates into CASSLRETQYF.

The rearrangement uses TRBV30 and TRBJ2-1; 7 bases line up with TRBD1. The CDR3 loop spans 11 amino acids. The V gene end was trimmed by 8 bases and the J gene end by 4 bases; junction bases not matched to a gene: 2. Germline V gene data show CDR1 as GTSNPN and CDR2 as SVGIG (reference sequence). The CDR3 region has the DNA TGTGCCGGGACAGTTTACAATGAGCAGTTCTTC. The encoded protein is CAGTVYNEQFF.

V usage is TRBV9 and J usage is TRBJ1-3, with no clear D. V lost 0 bases, J lost 1 base, and 8 bases lay in between. The CDR3 totals 15 residues. CDR1 is SGDLS and CDR2 is YYNGEE in the germline V gene. DNA of the CDR3: TGTGCCAGCAGCGTAGAGGGTGGGTCTGGAAACACCATATATTTT. Its translation is CASSVEGGSGNTIYF.

In the case of this clone: One end of the junction varies from germline; a read error may be responsible. Other DNA sequences of this sample code for an identical CDR3. J is TRBJ1-2 and V is TRBV5-1; 7 bases are shared with TRBD1. From germline, CDR1 is SGHRS and CDR2 YFSETQ. The CDR3 extends over 14 amino acids. CDR3 bases: TGCGCCAGTAGCTTGGAGACAGGGCGATATGGCTACACCTTC. Its translation is CASSLETGRYGYTF.